This entry lists 15 T cell receptor beta chains sequenced from one sample in a study of cytomegalovirus exposure and HLA in healthy donors. The repertoire was sequenced with immunoSEQ multiplex PCR; TCRdb's copy has only in-frame clones and lacks some. The repertoire holds approximately 230,000 clones, with roughly 87% as singletons. Sequencing was performed on PBMCs. The origin of the receptors is a man younger than 30 in good health and CMV-seropositive.

The chain carries TRBV6-5 and TRBJ1-5, with no clear D. Looked up from germline, CDR1 is MNHEY and CDR2 is SVGAGI. Trimming took off 5 bases at V and 0 bases at J, with 11 bases between the two ends. The CDR3 totals 15 residues. The CDR3 region has the DNA TGTGCCAGCAGTATTGACTTTTATAGCAATCAGCCCCAGCATTTT. Amino acids: CASSIDFYSNQPQHF.

The chain uses TRBV4-3 and TRBJ2-7, with a possible D match to TRBD1 (6 bases). From germline, CDR1 is LGHNA and CDR2 YSLEER. This CDR3 region has 14 residues. The V end was cut by 4 bases, the J end by 3 bases, with 13 bases between. CDR3 amino acids: CASSPTTGSYEQYF. CDR3 coding DNA: TGCGCCAGCAGCCCTACCACAGGGAGCTACGAGCAGTACTTC.

This clone was recorded only once. The gene calls are TRBV5-1 and TRBJ2-5; TRBD2 might be the D (7 bases). Looked up from germline, CDR1 is SGHRS and CDR2 is YFSETQ. Trimming took 4 bases from V and 0 from J, leaving 16 bases between them. The CDR3 sequence is 16 residues long. The CDR3, as DNA: TGCGCCAGCAGCATACAGGGACGGGGGGACCAAGAGACCCAGTACTTC. Translating gives CASSIQGRGDQETQYF.

V is TRBV5-6 and J is TRBJ2-1, with 10 bases identical to TRBD1. After removal of 3 bases from V and 2 bases from J, the junction contained 14 bases not matched to a gene. The CDR3 totals 19 residues. Per the germline V gene, CDR1 is SGHDT and CDR2 is YYEEEE. The CDR3 spells CASSWRTTRTGGTYNEQFF. In DNA, the CDR3 is TGTGCCAGCAGCTGGCGAACAACGAGGACAGGGGGGACCTACAATGAGCAGTTCTTC.

The chain employs TRBV9 and TRBJ1-1; D gene unclear. Trimming removed 2 bases from V and 4 bases from J, with 12 bases in between. CDR3 length: 14 amino acids. Germline CDR1 is SGDLS and CDR2 is YYNGEE. The CDR3 nucleotides are TGTGCCAGCAGCGTGGGCCGTCAGGCCACTGAAGCTTTCTTT. Protein product: CASSVGRQATEAFF.

This clone has only one observation. This rearrangement joins TRBV27 to TRBJ2-1, with D unclear. The CDR3 is 14 residues long. Trimming left V 0 bases short and J 4 bases short, with 7 bases between. In germline, CDR1 is MNHEY, CDR2 SMNVEV (reference sequence). The CDR3 nucleotides read TGTGCCAGCAGTTTATCGAGACTGTACAATGAGCAGTTCTTC. Translated: CASSLSRLYNEQFF.

The V call is TRBV30, the J call TRBJ2-7; 7 nucleotides agree with TRBD1. V was pared by 5 bases and J by 3 bases, with 7 bases of the junction left unmatched. This CDR3 contains 13 residues. Germline V CDR1 and CDR2: GTSNPN, SVGIG (reference sequence). The CDR3 reads CAWSPTGIYEQYF. CDR3 DNA sequence: TGTGCCTGGTCCCCGACAGGGATCTACGAGCAGTACTTC.

The chain recombines TRBV11-2 with TRBJ2-7, with D perhaps matching TRBD1 (8 bases). The CDR3 runs 15 residues. V was clipped by 2 bases and J by 3 bases, with 14 bases between them. Germline CDR1 and CDR2: SGHAT and FQNNGV. This chain's CDR3 is CASSLSQGEGYEQYF. The CDR3 DNA follows: TGTGCCAGCAGCTTATCACAGGGGGAGGGCTACGAGCAGTACTTC.

The chain couples TRBV4-1 to TRBJ2-7, with D perhaps matching TRBD1 (6 bases). Trimming left V 0 bases short and J 7 bases short, with 16 bases between. Germline assignment: CDR1 MGHRA and CDR2 YSYEKL. This CDR3 contains 15 residues. The CDR3 DNA follows: TGCGCCAGCAGCCAAGATATTTTTTGGGGGCGAGAGCAGTACTTC. Protein: CASSQDIFWGREQYF.

The rearrangement joins TRBV2 to TRBJ1-3; D not certain. Trimming shortened V by 6 bases and J by 4 bases, and 10 bases separated the two germline ends. This CDR3 comprises 13 residues. Germline V lookup: CDR1 SNHLY, CDR2 FYNNEI. CDR3 loop: CASRPGAGNTIYF. CDR3 coding DNA: TGTGCCAGCAGACCAGGCGCCGGAAACACCATATATTTT.

This chain links TRBV27 with TRBJ2-3, with 9 bases lining up with TRBD2. CDR1 and CDR2 (germline): MNHEY, SMNVEV (reference sequence). CDR3 length: 16 residues. Germline trimming cut 3 bases from V and 2 bases from J; bases unmatched to any gene: 6. CDR3 nucleotide sequence: TGTGCCAGCAGTTTCTCCCTAGCGGGAAACACAGATACGCAGTATTTT. This sequence encodes CASSFSLAGNTDTQYF.

The CDR3 DNA follows: TGTGCCAGCAGTGAAGCGCAGCGGTGGAACACCGGGGAGCTGTTTTTT. As protein: CASSEAQRWNTGELFF. This chain uses TRBV6-1 with TRBJ2-2; TRBD2 is a possible D gene (5 bases). This CDR3 contains 16 residues. Trimming took off 0 bases at V and 1 base at J, with 9 bases between the two ends. CDR1 is MNHNS and CDR2 is SASEGT in the germline V gene.

This chain uses TRBV6-5 with TRBJ1-1, with 9 nucleotides matching TRBD1. Germline V lookup: CDR1 MNHEY, CDR2 SVGAGI. The CDR3 sequence is 13 residues long. The trim removed 6 bases at V and 6 bases at J, leaving 5 bases unmatched. In DNA, the CDR3 is TGTGCCAGCAGCCTCGACAGGGGGGCTGAAGCTTTCTTT. Amino acid sequence: CASSLDRGAEAFF.

CDR3 loop: CASRIDRGRGVEQFF. As DNA, the CDR3 is TGTGCCAGCAGGATAGACAGGGGGCGCGGGGTTGAGCAGTTCTTC. This sequence joins TRBV6-1 and TRBJ2-1; TRBD1 agrees at 10 bases. This CDR3 has 15 residues. CDR1 is MNHNS, CDR2 SASEGT, per germline. V gave up 6 bases and J gave up 9 bases; unmatched junction bases: 11.

The rearrangement links TRBV4-3 to TRBJ2-7, with 8 nucleotides matching TRBD2. The CDR3 runs to 15 residues. Looked up from germline, CDR1 is LGHNA and CDR2 is YSLEER. The V segment lost 1 base and the J segment 2 bases; nucleotides outside the gene matches: 4. The CDR3 reads CASSQAGLGTYEQYF. The CDR3 region has the DNA TGCGCCAGCAGCCAAGCGGGACTAGGGACCTACGAGCAGTACTTC.